Listed below are T cell receptor beta chains from one sample, sequenced in a study of beta chain features in type 1 diabetes. Sequencing was performed with immunoSEQ multiplex PCR; in TCRdb, only in-frame clones are kept and a portion is missing. Here the sample spans about 700,000 clones, around an eighth being singletons. Source material: naive CD4+ T cells from blood. All receptors derive from a man aged 18 to 30 with type 1 diabetes. Each CDR3 is given with its conserved first and last residue. The D gene is left open where the match is weak. For some rows the clone size is stated as once, few or many, or as a class when expanded; others skip it.

v_gene	d_gene	abundance	len	j_gene	CDR3aa	CDR3nt
TRBV5-1	-	-	16	TRBJ2-1	CASSLPREPGYNEQFF	TGCGCCAGCAGCTTGCCCAGGGAACCGGGGTACAATGAGCAGTTCTTC
TRBV10-3	TRBD2	-	16	TRBJ2-5	CAIGTRTSGVQETQYF	TGTGCCATCGGTACTAGGACTAGCGGGGTCCAAGAGACCCAGTACTTC
TRBV28	TRBD2	-	15	TRBJ2-1	CASSTQRGVEGEQFF	TGTGCCAGCAGTACACAGCGGGGGGTAGAAGGTGAGCAGTTCTTC
TRBV25-1	-	few	15	TRBJ2-5	CASSEWDGAAETQYF	TGTGCCAGCAGTGAATGGGACGGGGCGGCGGAGACCCAGTACTTC
TRBV18	-	few	13	TRBJ1-4	CASSPPMNEKLFF	TGTGCCAGCTCACCACCAATGAATGAAAAACTGTTTTTT
TRBV5-4	TRBD1	-	13	TRBJ2-5	CASGTTGVETQYF	TGTGCCAGCGGAACCACAGGGGTAGAGACCCAGTACTTC
TRBV11-3	-	-	13	TRBJ2-3	CASSSQRTDTQYF	TGTGCCAGCAGCTCGCAGCGCACAGATACGCAGTATTTT
TRBV19	-	few	12	TRBJ1-2	CASSDWGRGYTF	TGTGCCAGTAGTGATTGGGGGAGAGGCTACACCTTC
TRBV19	-	-	15	TRBJ2-1	CASSIVADLYNEQFF	TGTGCCAGTAGTATAGTGGCGGATCTTTACAATGAGCAGTTCTTC
TRBV28	-	-	12	TRBJ2-7	CASSFQSYEQYF	TGTGCCAGCAGTTTCCAGAGCTACGAGCAGTACTTC
TRBV25-1	TRBD1	few	15	TRBJ1-6	CASSPTTGVGSPLHF	TGTGCCAGCAGTCCCACGACAGGGGTCGGTTCACCCCTCCACTTT
TRBV11-3	-	few	13	TRBJ2-1	CASRDSGQGEQFF	TGTGCCAGCAGGGATAGCGGCCAGGGTGAGCAGTTCTTC
TRBV7-3	TRBD1	few	15	TRBJ2-7	CASSPTGQVRNEQYF	TGTGCCAGCAGCCCCACTGGACAGGTCAGGAACGAGCAGTACTTC
TRBV18	-	few	14	TRBJ1-2	CASFGGQINYGYTF	TGTGCCAGCTTCGGAGGGCAGATTAACTATGGCTACACCTTC
TRBV30	-	-	12	TRBJ2-7	CAWSVRGGEQYF	TGTGCCTGGAGTGTACGAGGAGGGGAGCAGTACTTC
TRBV5-1	TRBD2	-	14	TRBJ2-1	CASPLARGNNEQFF	TGCGCCAGCCCCCTTGCGCGGGGGAACAATGAGCAGTTCTTC
TRBV21-1	-	-	15	TRBJ1-5	CASSKAADVIWPQHF	TGTGCCAGCAGCAAAGCTGCGGACGTCATCTGGCCCCAGCATTTT
TRBV7-9	-	-	16	TRBJ2-3	CASSFYLEIFTDTQYF	TGTGCCAGCAGCTTCTATCTGGAAATCTTCACAGATACGCAGTATTTT
TRBV30	TRBD2	-	13	TRBJ2-5	CAWSGGAQETQYF	TGTGCCTGGAGCGGGGGGGCCCAAGAGACCCAGTACTTC
TRBV6-5	TRBD2	-	15	TRBJ2-3	CASSHTSGDTDTQYF	TGTGCCAGCAGTCATACTAGCGGGGACACAGATACGCAGTATTTT
TRBV7-9	-	few	15	TRBJ2-1	CASSPPLDSRPRQFF	TGTGCCAGCAGCCCACCCCTCGACAGCCGCCCGAGGCAGTTCTTC
TRBV14	-	few	11	TRBJ1-1	CASSQGGRAFF	TGTGCCAGCAGCCAAGGAGGCAGAGCTTTCTTT
TRBV30	-	-	14	TRBJ2-7	CAWSGDLTAYEQYF	TGTGCCTGGAGTGGGGACTTGACTGCCTACGAGCAGTACTTC
TRBV7-2	-	few	15	TRBJ1-1	CASSSPPGIAVEAFF	TGTGCCAGCAGCTCCCCCCCCGGCATTGCCGTTGAAGCTTTCTTT
TRBV5-1	TRBD2	few	13	TRBJ2-3	CASKTSVPDTQYF	TGCGCCAGCAAGACTAGCGTTCCAGATACGCAGTATTTT
TRBV18	TRBD2	-	15	TRBJ2-5	CASSPGLAEQETQYF	TGTGCCAGCTCACCCGGACTAGCGGAACAAGAGACCCAGTACTTC
TRBV10-1	TRBD2	-	15	TRBJ2-7	CASAEVAGDTYEQYF	TGCGCCAGCGCTGAGGTAGCGGGGGACACCTACGAGCAGTACTTC
TRBV5-1	TRBD1	-	15	TRBJ1-4	CASRRGQGIIEKLFF	TGCGCCAGCAGAAGAGGACAGGGGATAATTGAAAAACTGTTTTTT
TRBV5-1	TRBD2	-	12	TRBJ2-5	CASRGGEETQYF	TGCGCCAGCAGGGGAGGGGAAGAGACCCAGTACTTC
TRBV5-1	-	-	14	TRBJ1-1	CASTPGGANTEAFF	TGCGCCAGCACCCCCGGGGGGGCTAACACTGAAGCTTTCTTT
TRBV2	TRBD1	few	14	TRBJ1-5	CASSSQGAYQPQHF	TGTGCCAGCAGTTCACAGGGGGCATATCAGCCCCAGCATTTT
TRBV5-1	-	few	14	TRBJ2-5	CASSLGKGQETQYF	TGCGCCAGCAGCTTGGGGAAGGGCCAAGAGACCCAGTACTTC
TRBV18	-	-	14	TRBJ1-1	CASSPWGMNTEAFF	TGTGCCAGCTCACCCTGGGGTATGAACACTGAAGCTTTCTTT
TRBV9	TRBD2	few	16	TRBJ2-7	CASSVASSGGAHEQYF	TGTGCCAGCAGCGTAGCCTCCAGCGGGGGGGCACACGAGCAGTACTTC
TRBV29-1	TRBD1	-	14	TRBJ2-4	CSAWDRGSKNIQYF	TGCAGCGCCTGGGACAGGGGATCCAAAAACATTCAGTACTTC
TRBV19	-	few	17	TRBJ1-2	CASSIDRGQTANYGYTF	TGTGCCAGTAGTATAGATCGAGGACAGACAGCTAACTATGGCTACACCTTC
TRBV5-1	-	few	15	TRBJ1-6	CASSSVSSYNSPLHF	TGCGCCAGCAGTTCGGTGAGCTCCTATAATTCACCCCTCCACTTT
TRBV6-5	-	few	13	TRBJ1-1	CASSSLGRLEAFF	TGTGCCAGCAGTTCCCTGGGACGGCTTGAAGCTTTCTTT
TRBV19	TRBD1	-	16	TRBJ2-7	CASGTADQDLRLEQYF	TGTGCCAGTGGGACAGCCGACCAAGACCTACGTTTAGAGCAGTACTTC
TRBV6-6	-	-	13	TRBJ1-1	CASSYGQNTEAFF	TGTGCCAGCAGTTACGGCCAGAACACTGAAGCTTTCTTT
TRBV9	TRBD1	-	13	TRBJ1-2	CASSTQGAGGYTF	TGTGCCAGCAGCACACAGGGGGCGGGTGGCTACACCTTC
TRBV29-1	-	-	12	TRBJ1-2	CSVAATNYGYTF	TGCAGCGTTGCCGCAACTAACTATGGCTACACCTTC
TRBV6-5	-	-	15	TRBJ1-5	CASSPLGGPDQPQHF	TGTGCCAGCAGTCCCCTCGGGGGGCCGGATCAGCCCCAGCATTTT
TRBV14	-	few	13	TRBJ2-7	CASSQGVLGEQYF	TGTGCCAGCAGCCAAGGTGTCCTTGGCGAGCAGTACTTC
TRBV2	-	-	14	TRBJ1-2	CASPWDGTIGGYTF	TGTGCCAGCCCCTGGGACGGGACGATCGGTGGCTACACCTTC
TRBV5-1	TRBD2	few	15	TRBJ2-5	CASSLDAGGLETQYF	TGCGCCAGCAGCTTGGATGCGGGGGGGCTAGAGACCCAGTACTTC
TRBV7-9	-	-	16	TRBJ2-1	CASRPIGSNSYNEQFF	TGTGCCAGCAGACCTATCGGCTCCAACTCCTACAATGAGCAGTTCTTC